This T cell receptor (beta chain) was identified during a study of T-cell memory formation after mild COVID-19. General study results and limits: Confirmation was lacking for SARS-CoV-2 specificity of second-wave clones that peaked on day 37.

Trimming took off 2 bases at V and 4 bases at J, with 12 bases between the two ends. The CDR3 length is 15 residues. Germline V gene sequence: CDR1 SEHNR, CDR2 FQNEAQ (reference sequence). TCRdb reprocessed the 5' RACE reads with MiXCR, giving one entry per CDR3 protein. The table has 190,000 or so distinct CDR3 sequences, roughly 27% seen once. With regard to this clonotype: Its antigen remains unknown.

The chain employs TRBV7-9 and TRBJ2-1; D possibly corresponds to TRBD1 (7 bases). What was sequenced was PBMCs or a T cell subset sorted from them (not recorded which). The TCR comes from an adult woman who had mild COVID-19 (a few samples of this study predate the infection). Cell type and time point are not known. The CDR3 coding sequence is TGTGCCAGCAGCTTACAGGGGGGAAGGTACAATGAGCAGTTCTTC. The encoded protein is CASSLQGGRYNEQFF.